Below, 17 T cell receptor beta chains from the same sample are listed, as sequenced in a study of T cell changes during pregnancy in multiple sclerosis. TCRdb keeps only in-frame clones here, not all; method: immunoSEQ multiplex PCR. The sample includes approximately 44,000 clones, around 90% of them seen just once. Sequences were derived from CD4+ T cells from peripheral blood mononuclear cells, sampled in the second trimester of pregnancy. All receptors derive from a female donor in good health, enrolled as a control in a pregnancy study.

V and J are TRBV25-1 and TRBJ1-4; 10 bases line up with TRBD1. CDR1 and CDR2 from the germline V gene are MGHDK and SYGVNS. The J segment lost 6 bases and the V segment lost 1 base, leaving 5 bases of the junction unmatched. The CDR3 runs 16 residues. The CDR3 protein is CASSEFSGTGDEKLFF. The CDR3 DNA sequence: TGTGCCAGCAGTGAATTCAGCGGGACAGGGGATGAAAAACTGTTTTTT. Looking up the rest from reference TRBV25-1 and TRBJ1-4 gives the full variable domain: EADIYQTPRYLVIGTGKKITLECSQTMGHDKMYWYQQDPGMELHLIHYSYGVNSTEKGDLSSESTVSRIRTEHFPLTLESARPSHTSQYLCASSEFSGTGDEKLFFGSGTQLSVL.

CDR3 DNA: TGTGCCATCAGTGGGACAGGGGATAGATACACTGAAGCTTTCTTT. This sequence encodes CAISGTGDRYTEAFF. The V gene is TRBV10-3, the J gene TRBJ1-1, with TRBD1 identical over 9 bases. The germline V gene encodes CDR1 ENHRY and CDR2 SYGVKD. CDR3 length: 15 residues. The trim removed 4 bases at V and 3 bases at J, leaving 6 bases unmatched.

The V and J genes are TRBV6-5 and TRBJ1-5; 8 bases line up with TRBD1. The junction had 9 bases not matched to a gene; V was cut back by 5 bases and J by 9 bases. Germline V gene lookup returns CDR1 MNHEY and CDR2 SVGAGI. The CDR3 totals 14 residues. The CDR3 protein is CASSKTGGPSPQHF. The CDR3 DNA sequence: TGTGCCAGCAGTAAAACAGGGGGTCCTTCGCCCCAGCATTTT.

The genes are TRBV7-2 and TRBJ2-1, with TRBD1 matching over 10 bases. The V gene end was trimmed by 2 bases and the J gene end by 8 bases; junction bases not matched to a gene: 6. Germline loops: CDR1 SGHTA, CDR2 FQGNSA. The CDR3 loop spans 15 amino acids. The CDR3 DNA reads as TGTGCCAGCAGCTTATGGCGGGACAGGGGTGATGAGCAGTTCTTC. Protein product: CASSLWRDRGDEQFF. The full variable domain, rest sourced from reference TRBV7-2 and TRBJ2-1, is GAGVSQSPSNKVTEKGKDVELRCDPISGHTALYWYRQSLGQGLEFLIYFQGNSAPDKSGLPSDRFSAERTGGSVSTLTIQRTQQEDSAVYLCASSLWRDRGDEQFFGPGTRLTVL.

J is TRBJ1-1 and V is TRBV5-6, with D maybe TRBD1 (5 bases). V was trimmed by 2 bases and J by 4 bases, leaving 21 bases between them. Germline V lookup: CDR1 SGHDT, CDR2 YYEEEE. The CDR3 consists of 17 residues. Here the CDR3 DNA reads TGTGCCAGCAGCTTTTCAGGGACTCCACTTATTAGCACTGAAGCTTTCTTT. Translated, it gives CASSFSGTPLISTEAFF.

The CDR3 loop reads CSVKPGASTYEQYF. CDR3 nucleotides: TGCAGCGTGAAGCCGGGAGCCTCGACCTACGAGCAGTACTTC. This chain connects TRBV29-1 to TRBJ2-7, with D perhaps TRBD2 (6 bases). This CDR3 has 14 amino acids. The germline V gene encodes CDR1 SQVTM and CDR2 ANQGSEA. V gave up 6 bases and J gave up 2 bases, with 17 bases separating them.

The genes are TRBV11-2 and TRBJ2-5; D may be TRBD2 (5 bases). CDR3 length: 13 amino acids. The germline gives CDR1 SGHAT, CDR2 FQNNGV. Trimming shortened V by 1 base and J by 4 bases, and 7 bases separated the two germline ends. For the CDR3, the DNA is TGTGCCAGCAGCTTAGTGGAGGTAGAGACCCAGTACTTC. This gives the protein CASSLVEVETQYF.

This clone is medium-sized within its sample. V gene TRBV19 combines with J gene TRBJ1-5; TRBD1 agrees at 10 bases. The CDR3 contains 14 residues. The germline CDR1 and CDR2 sequences are LNHDA and SQIVND (reference sequence). J lost 7 bases, V lost 4 bases, and 4 bases had no gene match. The CDR3 loop reads CASSTATGGQPQHF. The CDR3 DNA reads TGTGCCAGTAGTACAGCGACAGGGGGCCAGCCCCAGCATTTT.

This chain uses TRBV19 with TRBJ2-1; 13 bases align to TRBD2. V shed 9 bases, J shed 8 bases, and the junction held 4 bases outside the gene matches. The V gene's germline CDR1 is LNHDA and CDR2 SQIVND (reference sequence). The CDR3 consists of 13 residues. CDR3 residues: CASGTSGMYEQFF. CDR3 nucleotides: TGTGCCAGCGGGACTAGCGGGATGTATGAGCAGTTCTTC.

This clone was observed once. The gene calls are TRBV27 and TRBJ1-2, with TRBD1 matching 9 bases. With 5 bases clipped from V and 6 bases from J, the junction kept 4 bases outside the gene matches. The germline gives CDR1 MNHEY, CDR2 SMNVEV (reference sequence). The CDR3 runs to 13 residues. CDR3 nucleotides: TGTGCCAGCAGTCCGAGGACAGGGGATGGCTACACCTTC. It translates to CASSPRTGDGYTF.

In this sample, this clone turned up a few times. The genes are TRBV18 and TRBJ1-1, with TRBD1 matching over 8 bases. There are 14 residues in the CDR3. Unmatched junction bases numbered 7, after V lost 3 bases and J lost 7 bases. Germline V gene data show CDR1 as KGHSH and CDR2 as LQKENI. The CDR3 nucleotides read TGTGCCAGCTCACCGGGGACAGGAAAACGTGAAGCTTTCTTT. Translating gives CASSPGTGKREAFF.

V is TRBV6-5 and J is TRBJ1-1, with a tentative D call TRBD1 (6 bases). Germline lookup yields CDR1 MNHEY and CDR2 SVGAGI. The CDR3 totals 15 residues. Trimming took 0 bases from V and 3 from J, leaving 11 bases between them. This chain's CDR3 is CASSYSTAGDTEAFF. Here the CDR3 DNA reads TGTGCCAGCAGTTACTCGACTGCAGGGGACACTGAAGCTTTCTTT.

The CDR3 nucleotides read TGTGCCAGCAGCTCTGGTAGCGGGGGGGTGTCCTACAATGAGCAGTTCTTC. This codes for CASSSGSGGVSYNEQFF. This rearrangement joins TRBV11-3 to TRBJ2-1; 11 nucleotides align to TRBD2. V lost 4 bases to trimming and J lost 1 base; unmatched junction nucleotides: 6. Per the germline V gene, CDR1 is SGHNT and CDR2 is YENEEA. The CDR3 covers 17 residues.

V usage is TRBV20-1 and J usage is TRBJ2-7; 8 nucleotides align to TRBD1. The junction had 2 bases not matched to a gene; V was cut back by 4 bases and J by 6 bases. The CDR3 is 11 residues long. Germline V gene data show CDR1 as DFQATT and CDR2 as SNEGSKA (reference sequence). CDR3 sequence (DNA): TGCAGTGCTACCAGGGGGCCCGAGCAGTACTTC. Translation gives CSATRGPEQYF.

J is TRBJ1-6 and V is TRBV9; 7 nucleotides align to TRBD1. V shed 8 bases and J 0 bases; nucleotides not matched to a gene: 5. The CDR3 spans 15 residues. Germline V gives CDR1 SGDLS, CDR2 YYNGEE. The CDR3 DNA reads as TGTGCCAGTGGGGGACAGCCCTCCTATAATTCACCCCTCCACTTT. This gives the protein CASGGQPSYNSPLHF. Full variable domain (outside the CDR3, taken from reference TRBV9 and TRBJ1-6): DSGVTQTPKHLITATGQRVTLRCSPRSGDLSVYWYQQSLDQGLQFLIQYYNGEERAKGNILERFSAQQFPDLHSELNLSSLELGDSALYFCASGGQPSYNSPLHFGNGTRLTVT.

The chain is built from TRBV15 and TRBJ2-5, with TRBD1 matching over 7 bases. CDR1 is LNHNV, CDR2 YYDKDF, per germline (reference sequence). This CDR3 spans 14 amino acids. After removal of 3 bases from V and 5 bases from J, the junction contained 6 bases not matched to a gene. The CDR3 sequence: CATSRGRGRETQYF. Written as DNA, the CDR3 is TGTGCCACCAGCAGGGGTAGGGGGCGGGAGACCCAGTACTTC.

The chain is built from TRBV5-1 and TRBJ2-5; 8 positions match TRBD1. Trimming removed 5 bases from V and 4 bases from J; junction bases left unmatched: 10. The CDR3 totals 15 residues. The V gene's germline CDR1 is SGHRS and CDR2 YFSETQ. In nucleotides, the CDR3 is TGCGCCAGCAGACCTCAGACAGGGGAAGGAGAGACCCAGTACTTC. Its protein is CASRPQTGEGETQYF. Full variable domain (missing parts from reference TRBV5-1 and TRBJ2-5): KAGVTQTPRYLIKTRGQQVTLSCSPISGHRSVSWYQQTPGQGLQFLFEYFSETQRNKGNFPGRFSGRQFSNSRSEMNVSTLELGDSALYLCASRPQTGEGETQYFGPGTRLLVL.